Described below is a single T cell receptor beta chain sequence and its context. The antigen remains undetermined. These data belong to a study of Ad26.COV2.S vaccination and SARS-CoV-2 variants. Study background: Ad26.COV2.S given intramuscularly, once or twice 56 days apart. General observations from the study: Breadth measured for non-spike TCRs was similar across vaccine and placebo recipients.

Libraries were prepared by immunoSEQ multiplex PCR; TCRdb keeps only in-frame clonotypes and omits some of them. This sample has fewer than 600,000 clones, with about nine tenths found just once. V lost 5 bases and J lost 6; bases outside the gene matches: 9. The germline gives CDR1 LNHDA, CDR2 SQIVND (reference sequence). The CDR3 has 14 residues. The treatment: approximately 18 received Ad26.COV2.S at low or high dose, single or two shots; roughly five received placebo; per-sample allocation not given. The samples date from day 63 after the first vaccine or placebo injection. The chain recombines TRBV19 with TRBJ2-7; 8 bases are shared with TRBD1. This TCR came from a person aged 18-65 years who received the Ad26.COV2.S COVID-19 vaccine or a placebo. The sample consisted of peripheral blood, taken in a trial of Ad26.COV2.S vaccine versus placebo. CDR3 residues: CASSRRQGYGEQYF. The CDR3 DNA sequence: TGTGCCAGTAGTCGTCGACAGGGGTATGGCGAGCAGTACTTC. Full variable domain (missing parts from reference TRBV19 and TRBJ2-7): DGGITQSPKYLFRKEGQNVTLSCEQNLNHDAMYWYRQDPGQGLRLIYYSQIVNDFQKGDIAEGYSVSREKKESFPLTVTSAQKNPTAFYLCASSRRQGYGEQYFGPGTRLTVT.